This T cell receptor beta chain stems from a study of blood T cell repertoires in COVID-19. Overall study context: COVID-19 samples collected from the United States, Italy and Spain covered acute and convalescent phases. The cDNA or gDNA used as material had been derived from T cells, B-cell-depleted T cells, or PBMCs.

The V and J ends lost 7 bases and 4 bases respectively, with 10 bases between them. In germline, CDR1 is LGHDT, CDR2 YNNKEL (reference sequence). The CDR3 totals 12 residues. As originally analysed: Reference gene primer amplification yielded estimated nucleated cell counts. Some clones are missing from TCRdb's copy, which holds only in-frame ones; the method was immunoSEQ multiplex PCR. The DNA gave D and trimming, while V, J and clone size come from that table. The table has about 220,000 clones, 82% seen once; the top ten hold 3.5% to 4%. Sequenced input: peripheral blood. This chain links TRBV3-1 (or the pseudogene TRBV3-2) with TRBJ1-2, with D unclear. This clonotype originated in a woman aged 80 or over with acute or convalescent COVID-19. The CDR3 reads CASNQVGYGYTF. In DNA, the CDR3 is TGTGCCAGCAACCAGGTCGGCTATGGCTACACCTTC.